This entry lists 5 T cell receptor beta chains sequenced from one sample in a study of blood T cell repertoires in COVID-19. Measured with immunoSEQ multiplex PCR; TCRdb has only the in-frame clones, and not every one. The sample lists under 200,000 clones, 65% to 85% occurring once. The sample consisted of peripheral blood. These receptors originate from a man aged 60 to 75 with active or convalescent COVID-19.

The rearrangement uses TRBV7-2 and TRBJ2-1, with 10 bases aligning to TRBD1. CDR3 length: 15 residues. The germline gives CDR1 SGHTA, CDR2 FQGNSA. V lost 5 bases, J lost 4 bases, and 5 bases stayed unmatched. CDR3 bases: TGTGCCAGCAGCATCCGGGACAGGGGTTACAATGAGCAGTTCTTC. Amino acid sequence: CASSIRDRGYNEQFF.

The sample holds a few counts of this clone. This chain connects TRBV29-1 to TRBJ1-5, with D possibly TRBD1 on 6 matching bases. V was cut by 5 bases and J by 6 bases, with 14 bases left in between. This CDR3 contains 13 residues. Germline CDR1 SQVTM, CDR2 ANQGSEA. CDR3 residues: CSVLQGLGQPQHF. In DNA, the CDR3 is TGCAGCGTTTTACAGGGCCTCGGTCAGCCCCAGCATTTT.

The chain uses TRBV19 and TRBJ2-2; tentatively, D is TRBD2 (6 bases). The CDR3 has 15 amino acids. Germline V gene data show CDR1 as LNHDA and CDR2 as SQIVND (reference sequence). V was pared by 3 bases and J by 5 bases, with 13 bases between. The CDR3 loop reads CASSMIAALTGELFF. CDR3 DNA sequence: TGTGCCAGTAGTATGATAGCGGCTTTAACCGGGGAGCTGTTTTTT. The entire variable domain, with the rest obtained from reference TRBV19 and TRBJ2-2, is as follows: DGGITQSPKYLFRKEGQNVTLSCEQNLNHDAMYWYRQDPGQGLRLIYYSQIVNDFQKGDIAEGYSVSREKKESFPLTVTSAQKNPTAFYLCASSMIAALTGELFFGEGSRLTVL.

This clone was recorded once. V usage is TRBV19 and J usage is TRBJ2-7, with D possibly being TRBD1 (5 bases). Germline V gene lookup returns CDR1 LNHDA and CDR2 SQIVND (reference sequence). CDR3 length: 14 residues. Trimming pared 5 bases from V and 3 bases from J, leaving 14 bases between. This CDR3 reads CASSPGRQGYEQYF. In DNA form, the CDR3 reads TGTGCCAGTAGTCCAGGGCGGCAGGGCTACGAGCAGTACTTC.

The table lists this clone with many counts. The chain has TRBV5-4 and TRBJ1-5; D is uncertain. This CDR3 comprises 13 residues. V lost 0 bases, J lost 5 bases, and 6 bases lay in between. Per the germline V gene, CDR1 is SGHNT and CDR2 is YYREEE (reference sequence). The CDR3 coding sequence is TGTGCCAGCAGCTTGGGTGAGGATCAGCCCCAGCATTTT. It specifies CASSLGEDQPQHF. Drawing the rest from reference TRBV5-4 and TRBJ1-5, the complete variable domain is ETGVTQSPTHLIKTRGQQVTLRCSSQSGHNTVSWYQQALGQGPQFIFQYYREEENGRGNFPPRFSGLQFPNYSSELNVNALELDDSALYLCASSLGEDQPQHFGDGTRLSIL.